This entry is about one T cell receptor (beta chain). The record originates from a study of identical twins. From germline, CDR1 is SGHRS and CDR2 YFSETQ. The V segment lost 4 bases and the J segment 5 bases; nucleotides outside the gene matches: 11. This CDR3 contains 15 residues. TCRdb used MiXCR to reprocess the 5' RACE reads, holding one entry per CDR3 protein. The table includes about 690,000 distinct CDR3 sequences, 21% detected once. These data were also filed under a second study, of T cells expressing NK-cell markers.

Sample: PBMCs. V gene TRBV5-1 combines with J gene TRBJ2-7; the match to TRBD2 covers 8 bases. This receptor was taken from a woman between 18 and 30 years old in good health. The CDR3 reads CASSTPGLVFNEQYF. For the CDR3, the DNA is TGCGCCAGCAGCACGCCGGGACTAGTATTTAACGAGCAGTACTTC.